This TCR beta chain was obtained from a study of cytomegalovirus exposure and HLA in healthy donors. Regarding the study as a whole: A later analysis appeared to link common viral pathogens to several of the most significant clusters. A likely sequencing artifact accounted for one observed cluster of highly shared sequence variants. With DRB1 most and HLA-C fewest, TCR association rates differed between HLA loci in a later analysis. V- and J-gene trimming of TCR beta was linked (in a later analysis) to a missense DCLRE1C variant.

V was clipped by 7 bases and J by 0 bases, with 7 bases between them. The CDR3 runs to 13 residues. Germline V gene sequence: CDR1 SNHLY, CDR2 FYNNEI. Details on this clone: The antigen is unknown.

With 60 Vbeta and 13 Jbeta primers, the PCR was carried out. The data were produced by immunoSEQ multiplex PCR, yet TCRdb's version contains in-frame clones alone and is incomplete. This table holds over 200,000 clones, 85% to 90% found once. V and J are TRBV2 and TRBJ2-1; no definite D call. The sample was PBMCs. The receptor comes from a woman under 30 in good health and CMV-seronegative. CDR3 sequence (DNA): TGTGCCAGCACCCGGTCCTCCTACAATGAGCAGTTCTTC. Protein product: CASTRSSYNEQFF.